A single sample gave rise to the 5 T cell receptor beta chains below, sequenced in a study of cytomegalovirus exposure and HLA in healthy donors. The PCR was carried out with 60 Vbeta primers and 13 Jbeta primers. Clones were read by immunoSEQ multiplex PCR, and TCRdb kept only the in-frame ones, dropping some. The table includes 65,000 to 85,000 clones, roughly 65% detected once. The sample comprised PBMCs. The receptors come from a male donor in good health and CMV-seropositive.

This clone occurred a few times. Within the sample, other DNA sequences also encode this same CDR3. CDR3 protein: CASSWGGVDNEQFF. For the CDR3, the DNA is TGTGCCAGCAGTTGGGGCGGGGTAGACAATGAGCAGTTCTTC. The rearrangement links TRBV27 to TRBJ2-1; D may be TRBD2 (6 bases). Trimming left V 4 bases short and J 5 bases short, with 12 bases between. CDR1 MNHEY and CDR2 SMNVEV come from the germline V gene (reference sequence). The CDR3 contains 14 residues.

The rearrangement joins TRBV29-1 to TRBJ2-3; D perhaps matches TRBD1 (6 bases). This CDR3 region has 13 residues. V was trimmed by 3 bases and J by 7 bases, leaving 14 bases between them. The germline CDR1 and CDR2 sequences are SQVTM and ANQGSEA. The CDR3 reads CSVDSQGLNTQYF. CDR3 in DNA: TGCAGCGTTGATTCACAGGGTCTGAATACGCAGTATTTT.

The chain uses TRBV6-6 and TRBJ2-4, with D possibly being TRBD1 (6 bases). Germline values: CDR1 MNHNY, CDR2 SVGAGI (reference sequence). This CDR3 region has 14 residues. Trimming took 2 bases from V and 8 from J, leaving 13 bases between them. CDR3: CASSYLSAGDIQYF. The CDR3 bases are TGTGCCAGCAGTTACCTATCAGCAGGGGACATTCAGTACTTC.

This chain joins TRBV29-1 and TRBJ2-7, with D perhaps TRBD2 (6 bases). V was cut by 3 bases and J by 12 bases, with 18 bases left in between. Germline CDR1 reads SQVTM; CDR2 reads ANQGSEA. CDR3 size: 12 residues. The CDR3 coding sequence is TGCAGCGTTGAGGTCGTTTTCGGGGGTCGGTACTTC. This encodes CSVEVVFGGRYF.

This clone has a handful of counts. The V call is TRBV4-1, the J call TRBJ1-3; D is uncertain. The CDR3 runs 15 residues. Germline values: CDR1 MGHRA, CDR2 YSYEKL. Deletions cut 3 bases from V and 0 bases from J, with 9 bases between. The DNA of the CDR3 is TGCGCCAGCAGCCATCTAGGAGACTCTGGAAACACCATATATTTT. As protein: CASSHLGDSGNTIYF.